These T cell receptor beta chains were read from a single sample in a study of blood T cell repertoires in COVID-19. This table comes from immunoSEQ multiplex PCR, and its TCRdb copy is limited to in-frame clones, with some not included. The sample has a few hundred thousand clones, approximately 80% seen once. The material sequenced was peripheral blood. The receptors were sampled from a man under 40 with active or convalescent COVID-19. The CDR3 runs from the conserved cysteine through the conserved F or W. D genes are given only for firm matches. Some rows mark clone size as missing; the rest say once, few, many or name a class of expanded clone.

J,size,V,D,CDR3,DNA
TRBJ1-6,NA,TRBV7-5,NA,CARRKRTVNSPLHF,TGTGCCAGAAGGAAACGGACAGTAAATTCACCCCTCCACTTT
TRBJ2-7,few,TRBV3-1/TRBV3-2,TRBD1,CASSLQGSYEQYF,TGTGCCAGCAGCCTACAGGGGAGCTACGAGCAGTACTTC
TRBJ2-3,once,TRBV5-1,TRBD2,CASSFQTSGITDTQYF,TGCGCCAGCAGCTTTCAGACTAGCGGGATCACAGATACGCAGTATTTT
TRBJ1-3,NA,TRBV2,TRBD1,CASRGDRVGGNTIYF,TGTGCCAGCAGAGGAGACAGGGTAGGAGGAAACACCATATATTTT
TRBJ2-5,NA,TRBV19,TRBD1,CASSPGGTGEETQYF,TGTGCCAGTAGTCCGGGGGGGACAGGGGAAGAGACCCAGTACTTC
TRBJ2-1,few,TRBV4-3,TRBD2,CASSQEGSGGPYNEQFF,TGCGCCAGCAGCCAAGAGGGCAGCGGGGGGCCCTACAATGAGCAGTTCTTC
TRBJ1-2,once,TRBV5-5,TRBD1,CASRPNSGTGALGYTF,TGTGCCAGCAGGCCTAACTCCGGGACAGGGGCCCTTGGCTACACCTTC
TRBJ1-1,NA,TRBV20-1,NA,CSAHRVNEAFF,TGCAGTGCTCACAGGGTTAATGAAGCTTTCTTT
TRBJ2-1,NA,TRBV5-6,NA,CASSLVGYNEQFF,TGTGCCAGCAGCTTGGTCGGTTACAATGAGCAGTTCTTC
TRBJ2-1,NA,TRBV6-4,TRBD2,CASSDSGGAGEQFF,TGTGCCAGCAGTGACAGCGGGGGGGCCGGTGAGCAGTTCTTC
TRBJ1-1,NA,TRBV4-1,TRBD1,CASSQGTGGAEGTEAFF,TGCGCCAGCAGCCAAGGGACAGGGGGCGCGGAGGGCACTGAAGCTTTCTTT
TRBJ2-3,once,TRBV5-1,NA,CASSLGGTDTQYF,TGCGCCAGCAGCTTAGGGGGCACAGATACGCAGTATTTT
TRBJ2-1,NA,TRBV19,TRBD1,CASSNEQGALDGEQFF,TGTGCCAGTAGTAACGAGCAGGGGGCGCTCGATGGTGAGCAGTTCTTC
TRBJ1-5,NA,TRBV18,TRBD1,CASSPPSGQGNQPQHF,TGTGCCAGCTCACCACCGTCTGGACAGGGCAATCAGCCCCAGCATTTT
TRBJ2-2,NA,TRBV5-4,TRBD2,CASSSDSGGNGELFF,TGTGCCAGCAGTTCCGACTCGGGGGGTAACGGGGAGCTGTTTTTT
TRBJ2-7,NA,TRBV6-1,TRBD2,CASSEGGGLEAPYF,TGTGCCAGCAGTGAGGGTGGGGGACTAGAGGCACCTTACTTC
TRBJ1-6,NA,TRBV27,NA,CASSLYGDTLNSPLHF,TGTGCCAGCAGTCTCTACGGGGACACCCTAAATTCACCCCTCCACTTT
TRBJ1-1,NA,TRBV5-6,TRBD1,CASSLPDRALGAFF,TGTGCCAGCAGCTTGCCGGACAGGGCCCTTGGAGCTTTCTTT
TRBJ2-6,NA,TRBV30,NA,CAWSGGWGLGANVLTF,TGTGCCTGGAGCGGGGGTTGGGGTCTTGGGGCCAACGTCCTGACTTTC
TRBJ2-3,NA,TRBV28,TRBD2,CASSSPWGSGRGTQYF,TGTGCCAGCAGTTCTCCCTGGGGTAGCGGGAGAGGTACGCAGTATTTT
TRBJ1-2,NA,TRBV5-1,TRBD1,CASSPDRVGGYTF,TGCGCCAGCAGCCCGGACAGGGTGGGTGGCTACACCTTC
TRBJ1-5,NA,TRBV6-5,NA,CASGQPNQPQHF,TGTGCCAGCGGACAGCCCAATCAGCCCCAGCATTTT
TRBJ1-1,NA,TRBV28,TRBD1,CASSLFGQGVGKGEAFF,TGTGCCAGCAGTTTATTTGGACAGGGGGTGGGAAAGGGTGAAGCTTTCTTT
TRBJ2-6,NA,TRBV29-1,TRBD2,CSAGEGGANVLTF,TGCAGCGCGGGGGAGGGTGGGGCCAACGTCCTGACTTTC
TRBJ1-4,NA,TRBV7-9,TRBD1,CASSLGQGYEKLFF,TGTGCCAGCAGCTTGGGACAGGGTTATGAAAAACTGTTTTTT
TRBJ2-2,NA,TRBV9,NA,CASSVGGAGGELFF,TGTGCCAGCAGCGTAGGGGGTGCGGGCGGGGAGCTGTTTTTT
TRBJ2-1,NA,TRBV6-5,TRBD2,CASSPWLAGVNEQFF,TGTGCCAGCAGTCCATGGTTAGCGGGAGTCAATGAGCAGTTCTTC
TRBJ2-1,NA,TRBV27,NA,CASKILRNRVYEQFF,TGTGCCAGCAAGATTCTTAGGAACAGAGTATATGAGCAGTTCTTC
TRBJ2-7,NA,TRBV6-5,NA,CASSPRTPSYEQYF,TGTGCCAGCAGTCCACGGACTCCATCCTACGAGCAGTACTTC